In this sample, the clone carrying this TCR beta chain turned up a few times. The antigen remains unidentified. The data belong to a study of tumor-infiltrating lymphocytes in primary liver carcinoma. Study information: The tumors ranged from roughly 4 to 11 cm across and fell within stage T1-T3 N0M0. Samples returned roughly 3.65 to 8 million productive TCRbeta reads, a yield that was similar across tissue types.

With 500 ng total RNA as template and a constant-region primer, TCR beta cDNA was made. Slightly modified ARM-PCR with three nested multiplex PCR rounds yielded TCR beta libraries. With TRBV1-TRBV30 forward primers and a C-beta reverse primer, the first two PCR rounds were run for roughly 10 cycles each. Each CDR3 protein gets one entry after TCRdb re-called the multiplex PCR reads with MiXCR. The sample shows 95,000 to 150,000 distinct CDR3 sequences, roughly 70% of them seen only once. Germline loops: CDR1 SNHLY, CDR2 FYNNEI. The CDR3 has 15 residues. V lost 1 base and J lost 4; bases outside the gene matches: 5. General study results and limits: The top-250-clone fraction was significantly higher in tumors than in blood (p = 0.039).

Scientists recovered RNA and DNA together from around 20-30 mg of unsorted bulk tissue. The sequencing sample was made of tumor-adjacent normal liver tissue. The chain carries TRBV2 and TRBJ2-7, with 9 bases identical to TRBD2. The sequence was obtained from a woman in her fifties or sixties with primary liver carcinoma and hepatitis B virus infection. The CDR3 DNA reads TGTGCCAGCAGTGAAGGAGATAGCGGGAGTTACGAGCAGTACTTC. It is translated as CASSEGDSGSYEQYF.